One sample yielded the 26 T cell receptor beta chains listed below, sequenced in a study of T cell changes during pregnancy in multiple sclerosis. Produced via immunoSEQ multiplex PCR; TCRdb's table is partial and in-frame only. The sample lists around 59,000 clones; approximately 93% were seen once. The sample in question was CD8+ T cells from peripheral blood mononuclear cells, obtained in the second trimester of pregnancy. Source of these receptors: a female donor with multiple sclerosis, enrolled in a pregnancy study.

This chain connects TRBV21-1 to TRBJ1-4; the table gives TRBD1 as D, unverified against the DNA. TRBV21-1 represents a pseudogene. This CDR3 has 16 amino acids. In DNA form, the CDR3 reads TGTGCCAGCAGCATAAGGACAGGGGGCACTAATGAAAAACTGTTTTTT. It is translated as CASSIRTGGTNEKLFF.

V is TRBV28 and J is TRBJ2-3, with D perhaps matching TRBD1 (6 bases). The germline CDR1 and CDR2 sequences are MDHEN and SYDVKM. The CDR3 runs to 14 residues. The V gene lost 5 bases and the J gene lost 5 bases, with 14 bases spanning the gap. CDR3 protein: CASSPRQAQDTQYF. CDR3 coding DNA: TGTGCCAGCAGTCCTAGACAGGCCCAAGATACGCAGTATTTT.

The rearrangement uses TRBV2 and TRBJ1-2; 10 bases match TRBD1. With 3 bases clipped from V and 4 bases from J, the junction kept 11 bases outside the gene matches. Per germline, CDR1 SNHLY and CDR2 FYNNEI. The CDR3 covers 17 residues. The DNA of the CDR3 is TGTGCCAGCAGTGAGGATTCAGCATGGGACAGGGGCTATGGCTACACCTTC. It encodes CASSEDSAWDRGYGYTF.

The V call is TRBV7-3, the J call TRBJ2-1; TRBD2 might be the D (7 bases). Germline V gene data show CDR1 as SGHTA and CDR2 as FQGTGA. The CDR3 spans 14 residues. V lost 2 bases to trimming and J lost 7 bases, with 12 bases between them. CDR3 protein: CASSLAGAPNEQFF. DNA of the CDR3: TGTGCCAGCAGCTTAGCGGGGGCCCCGAATGAGCAGTTCTTC.

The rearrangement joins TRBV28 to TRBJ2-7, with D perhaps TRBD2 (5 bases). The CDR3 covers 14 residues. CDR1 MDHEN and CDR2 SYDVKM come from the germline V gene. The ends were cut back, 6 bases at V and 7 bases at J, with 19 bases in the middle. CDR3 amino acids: CASSRRGSREEQYF. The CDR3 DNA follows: TGTGCCAGCAGCCGGCGCGGGTCTAGAGAGGAGCAGTACTTC.

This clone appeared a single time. Here the CDR3 DNA reads TGTGCCAGCAGTTTACGGGACTTGAACACTGAAGCTTTCTTT. Translated, it gives CASSLRDLNTEAFF. The chain employs TRBV28 and TRBJ1-1, with D possibly being TRBD1 (5 bases). The length of the CDR3 is 14 residues. V lost 2 bases to trimming and J lost 0 bases, with 7 bases between them. Germline assignment: CDR1 MDHEN and CDR2 SYDVKM. The complete variable domain, with remaining parts taken from reference TRBV28 and TRBJ1-1, reads DVKVTQSSRYLVKRTGEKVFLECVQDMDHENMFWYRQDPGLGLRLIYFSYDVKMKEKGDIPEGYSVSREKKERFSLILESASTNQTSMYLCASSLRDLNTEAFFGQGTRLTVV.

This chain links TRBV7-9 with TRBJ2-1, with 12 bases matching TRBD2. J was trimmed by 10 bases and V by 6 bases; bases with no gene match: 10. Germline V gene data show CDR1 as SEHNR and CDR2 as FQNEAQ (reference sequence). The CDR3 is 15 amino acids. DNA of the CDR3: TGTGCCAGCAGTTCCCTAGCGGGAGGGGCTGGGGAGCAGTTCTTC. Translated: CASSSLAGGAGEQFF.

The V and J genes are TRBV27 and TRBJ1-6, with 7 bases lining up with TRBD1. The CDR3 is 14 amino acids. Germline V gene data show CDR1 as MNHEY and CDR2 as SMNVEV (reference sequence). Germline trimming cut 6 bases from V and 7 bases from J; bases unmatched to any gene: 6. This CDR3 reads CASRKTGNNSPLHF. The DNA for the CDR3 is TGTGCCAGCAGAAAGACAGGGAACAATTCACCCCTCCACTTT.

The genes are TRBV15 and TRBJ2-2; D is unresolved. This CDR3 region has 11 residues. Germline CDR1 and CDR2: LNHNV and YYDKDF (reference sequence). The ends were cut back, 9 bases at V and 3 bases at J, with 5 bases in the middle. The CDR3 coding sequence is TGTGCCACTCTATACACCGGGGAGCTGTTTTTT. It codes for CATLYTGELFF.

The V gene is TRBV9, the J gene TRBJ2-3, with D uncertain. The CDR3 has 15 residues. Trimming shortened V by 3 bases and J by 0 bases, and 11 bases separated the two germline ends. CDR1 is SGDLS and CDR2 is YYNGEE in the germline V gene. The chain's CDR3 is CASSGKSASTDTQYF. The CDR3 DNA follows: TGTGCCAGCAGCGGAAAAAGCGCAAGCACAGATACGCAGTATTTT.

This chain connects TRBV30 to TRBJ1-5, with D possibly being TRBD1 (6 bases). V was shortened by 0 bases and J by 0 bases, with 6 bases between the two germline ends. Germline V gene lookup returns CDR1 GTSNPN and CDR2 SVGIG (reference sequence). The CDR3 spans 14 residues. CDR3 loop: CAWSVGASNQPQHF. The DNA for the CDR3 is TGTGCCTGGAGTGTGGGGGCTAGCAATCAGCCCCAGCATTTT.

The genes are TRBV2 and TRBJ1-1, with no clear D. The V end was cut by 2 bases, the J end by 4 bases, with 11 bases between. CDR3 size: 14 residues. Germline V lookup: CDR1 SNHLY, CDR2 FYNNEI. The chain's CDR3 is CASSEWESGTEAFF. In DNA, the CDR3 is TGTGCCAGCAGTGAATGGGAGTCCGGCACTGAAGCTTTCTTT.

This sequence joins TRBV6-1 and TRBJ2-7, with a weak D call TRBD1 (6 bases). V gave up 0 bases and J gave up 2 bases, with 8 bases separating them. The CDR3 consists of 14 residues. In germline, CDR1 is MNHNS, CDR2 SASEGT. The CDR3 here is CASSEAGTPYEQYF. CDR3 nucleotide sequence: TGTGCCAGCAGTGAAGCTGGGACACCCTACGAGCAGTACTTC.

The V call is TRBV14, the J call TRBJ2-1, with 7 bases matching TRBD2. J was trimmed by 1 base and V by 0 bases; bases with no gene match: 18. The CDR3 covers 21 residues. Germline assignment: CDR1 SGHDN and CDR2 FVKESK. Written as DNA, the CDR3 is TGTGCCAGCAGCCAAGAGGCGATTTGGCTAGCGGCCTCGGGGTCCTACAATGAGCAGTTCTTC. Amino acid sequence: CASSQEAIWLAASGSYNEQFF.

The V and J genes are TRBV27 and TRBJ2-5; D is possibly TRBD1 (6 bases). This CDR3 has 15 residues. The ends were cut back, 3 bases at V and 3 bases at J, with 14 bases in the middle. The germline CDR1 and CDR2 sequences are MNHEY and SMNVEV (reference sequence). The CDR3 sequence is CASSFYTGSEETQYF. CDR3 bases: TGTGCCAGCAGTTTCTATACAGGGTCGGAAGAGACCCAGTACTTC.

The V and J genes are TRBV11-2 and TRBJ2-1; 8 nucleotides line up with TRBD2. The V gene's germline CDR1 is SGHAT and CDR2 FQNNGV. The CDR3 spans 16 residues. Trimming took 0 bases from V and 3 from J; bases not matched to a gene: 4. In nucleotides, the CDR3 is TGTGCCAGCAGCTTAGATCGGGGGGGGGACTACAATGAGCAGTTCTTC. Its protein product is CASSLDRGGDYNEQFF.

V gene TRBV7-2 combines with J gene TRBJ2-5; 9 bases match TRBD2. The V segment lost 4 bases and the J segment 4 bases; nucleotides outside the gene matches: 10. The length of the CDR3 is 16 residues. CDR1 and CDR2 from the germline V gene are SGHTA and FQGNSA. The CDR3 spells CASSSRVGLARETQYF. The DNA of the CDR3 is TGTGCCAGCAGCTCCAGGGTCGGACTAGCGCGAGAGACCCAGTACTTC.

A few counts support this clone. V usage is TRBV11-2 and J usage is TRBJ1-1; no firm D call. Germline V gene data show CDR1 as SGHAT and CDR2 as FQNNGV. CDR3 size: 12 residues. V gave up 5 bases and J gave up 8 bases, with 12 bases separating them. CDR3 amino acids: CASSNPSNEAFF. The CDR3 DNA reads TGTGCCAGCAGCAACCCTTCTAACGAAGCTTTCTTT.

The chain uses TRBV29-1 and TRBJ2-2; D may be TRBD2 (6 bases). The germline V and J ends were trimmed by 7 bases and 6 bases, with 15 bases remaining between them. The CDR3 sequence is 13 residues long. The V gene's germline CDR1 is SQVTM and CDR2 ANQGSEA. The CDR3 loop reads CSARPGEAGELFF. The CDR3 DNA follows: TGCAGCGCCCGTCCTGGGGAGGCCGGGGAGCTGTTTTTT.

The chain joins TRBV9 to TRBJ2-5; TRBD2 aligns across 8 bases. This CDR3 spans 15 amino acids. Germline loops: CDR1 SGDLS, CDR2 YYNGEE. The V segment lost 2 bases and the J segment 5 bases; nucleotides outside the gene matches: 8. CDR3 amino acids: CASSVEGRGGETQYF. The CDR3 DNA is TGTGCCAGCAGCGTCGAGGGGCGCGGGGGGGAGACCCAGTACTTC.

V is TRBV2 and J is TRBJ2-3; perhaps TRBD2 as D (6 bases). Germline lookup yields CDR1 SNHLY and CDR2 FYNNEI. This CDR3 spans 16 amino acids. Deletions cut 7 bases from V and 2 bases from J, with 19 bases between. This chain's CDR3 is CASTQGWGVNTDTQYF. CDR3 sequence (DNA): TGTGCCAGCACCCAAGGGTGGGGGGTGAACACAGATACGCAGTATTTT. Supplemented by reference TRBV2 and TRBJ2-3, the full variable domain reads EPEVTQTPSHQVTQMGQEVILRCVPISNHLYFYWYRQILGQKVEFLVSFYNNEISEKSEIFDDQFSVERPDGSNFTLKIRSTKLEDSAMYFCASTQGWGVNTDTQYFGPGTRLTVL.

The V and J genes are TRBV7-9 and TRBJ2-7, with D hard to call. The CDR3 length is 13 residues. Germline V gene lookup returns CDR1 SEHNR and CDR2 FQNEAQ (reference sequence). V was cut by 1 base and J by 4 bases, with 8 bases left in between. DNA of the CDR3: TGTGCCAGCAGCTTAGTTCAGGATTACGAGCAGTACTTC. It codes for CASSLVQDYEQYF.

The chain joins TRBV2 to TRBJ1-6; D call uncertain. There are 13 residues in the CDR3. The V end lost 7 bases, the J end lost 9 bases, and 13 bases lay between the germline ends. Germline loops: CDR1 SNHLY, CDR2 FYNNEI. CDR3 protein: CASKDPSASPLHF. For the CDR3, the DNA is TGTGCCAGCAAAGACCCTAGCGCTTCACCCCTCCACTTT.

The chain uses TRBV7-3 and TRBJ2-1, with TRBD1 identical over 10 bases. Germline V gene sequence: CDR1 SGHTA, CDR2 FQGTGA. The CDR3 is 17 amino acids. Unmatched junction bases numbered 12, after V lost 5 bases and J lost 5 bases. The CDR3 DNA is TGTGCCAGCAGCCCACGGGTGGACAGGGGGGTGGACAATGAGCAGTTCTTC. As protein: CASSPRVDRGVDNEQFF.

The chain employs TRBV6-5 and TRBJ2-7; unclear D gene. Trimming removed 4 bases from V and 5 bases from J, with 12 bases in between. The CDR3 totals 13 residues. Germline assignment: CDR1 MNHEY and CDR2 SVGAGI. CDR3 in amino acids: CASSSNGRDEQYF. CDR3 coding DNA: TGTGCCAGCAGTTCCAATGGGCGAGACGAGCAGTACTTC.

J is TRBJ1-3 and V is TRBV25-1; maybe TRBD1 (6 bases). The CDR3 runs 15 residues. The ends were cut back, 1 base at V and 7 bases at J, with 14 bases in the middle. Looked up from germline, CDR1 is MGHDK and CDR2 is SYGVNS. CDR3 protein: CASSESGTFLNTIYF. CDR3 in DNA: TGTGCCAGCAGTGAATCTGGGACATTCCTGAACACCATATATTTT.